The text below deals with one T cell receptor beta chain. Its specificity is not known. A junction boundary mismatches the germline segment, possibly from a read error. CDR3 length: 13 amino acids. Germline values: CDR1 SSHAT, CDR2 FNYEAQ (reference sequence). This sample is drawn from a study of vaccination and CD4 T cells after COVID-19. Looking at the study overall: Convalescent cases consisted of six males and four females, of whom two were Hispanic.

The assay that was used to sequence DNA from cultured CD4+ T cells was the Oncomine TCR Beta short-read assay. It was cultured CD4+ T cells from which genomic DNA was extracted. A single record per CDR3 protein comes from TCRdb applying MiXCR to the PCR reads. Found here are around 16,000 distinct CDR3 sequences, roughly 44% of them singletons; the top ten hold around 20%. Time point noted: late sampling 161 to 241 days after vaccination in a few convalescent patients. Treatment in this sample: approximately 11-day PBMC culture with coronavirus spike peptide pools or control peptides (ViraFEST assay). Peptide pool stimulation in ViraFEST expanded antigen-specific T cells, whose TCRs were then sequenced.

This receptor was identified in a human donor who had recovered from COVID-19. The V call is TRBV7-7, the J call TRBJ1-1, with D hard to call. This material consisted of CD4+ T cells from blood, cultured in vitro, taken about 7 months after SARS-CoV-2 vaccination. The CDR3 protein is CASSSQVNTEAFF. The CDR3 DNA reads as TGTGCTAGCAGCTCCCAAGTGAACACTGAAGCTTTCTTT.